This T cell receptor (beta chain) was found in a study of blood T cells in healthy people across ages. This clonotype was picked up a small number of times. Its specificity is unknown. General observations from the study: A roughly linear fall in TCR beta diversity per million T cells was seen with increasing age.

The CDR3 is made up of 15 amino acids. Unmatched junction bases numbered 9, after V lost 4 bases and J lost 7 bases. From germline, CDR1 is LGHNA and CDR2 YSLEER. A J-beta primer mix and a sample-barcoded 5' primer were used in a second PCR of roughly 6 to 11 cycles. CDR3-containing paired-end reads numbered at least 2.5 million in each sample. TCRdb itself ran the 5' RACE reads through MiXCR, one entry per CDR3 protein. Of about 800,000 distinct CDR3 sequences in the sample, roughly 64% were seen once. At least 6 million PBMCs were isolated per sample. The source material was blood. The origin of this receptor is a man aged 25 to 45 in good health. This sequence joins TRBV4-3 and TRBJ2-1; 8 bases align to TRBD1. In DNA, the CDR3 is TGCGCCAGCAGCCTACGACAGGGGCATTGGAATGAGCAGTTCTTC. This gives the protein CASSLRQGHWNEQFF.